Listed below are T cell receptor beta chains from one sample, sequenced in a study of cytomegalovirus exposure and HLA in healthy donors. Clones were sequenced by immunoSEQ multiplex PCR, and TCRdb holds only the in-frame ones, with some missing. Of about 110,000 clones detected, around nine tenths appear once; the ten largest clones hold approximately 1.9%. The specimen was PBMCs. The receptors were gathered from a woman aged 18-29 years in good health and CMV-seronegative. Both conserved end residues are part of each CDR3. Fields, in order: clone size, J gene, V gene, D gene, CDR3 DNA, CDR3 protein. A D gene is named only where the DNA matches it firmly. Expanded clones get a size class; other rows say once, few or many, or leave the size out.

NA,TRBJ2-7,TRBV30,NA,TGTGCCTGGAGTGTACCCCGTAGCGGAGCCTCCTACGAGCAGTACTTC,CAWSVPRSGASYEQYF
NA,TRBJ1-1,TRBV28,NA,TGTGCCAGCAGTTTGGTAGGGAGGGAAGCTTTCTTT,CASSLVGREAFF
NA,TRBJ2-2,TRBV7-9,NA,TGTGCCAGCAGCTTAGATTCAGTTGGGGAGCTGTTTTTT,CASSLDSVGELFF
NA,TRBJ2-5,TRBV7-6,NA,TGTGCCAGCAGCTTAGAAGTCGGCGGGAAAGAGACCCAGTACTTC,CASSLEVGGKETQYF
NA,TRBJ1-2,TRBV5-6,NA,TGTGCCAGCACCCCGGGATTCTCTAACTATGGCTACACCTTC,CASTPGFSNYGYTF
NA,TRBJ1-1,TRBV13,NA,TGTGCCAGCAGCTTTTGGGGCTCCAGTGAACGAGCTTTCTTT,CASSFWGSSERAFF
NA,TRBJ2-1,TRBV9,TRBD2,TGTGCCAGCAGCGCATCACTAGCGGGGGGGATAAATGAGCAGTTCTTC,CASSASLAGGINEQFF
NA,TRBJ2-1,TRBV7-8,NA,TGTGCCAGCTACCGAAGGGGAACAGGGGGGGTTGAACAGTTCTTC,CASYRRGTGGVEQFF
few,TRBJ1-5,TRBV5-1,TRBD1,TGCGCCAGCAGCGATGACAGGGTTCGTCAGCCCCAGCATTTT,CASSDDRVRQPQHF
NA,TRBJ2-1,TRBV15,NA,TGTGCCACCAGCAGACAAACGACCCAGGGGTGGGGTACTAACATCTACAATGAGCAGTTCTTC,CATSRQTTQGWGTNIYNEQFF
NA,TRBJ2-1,TRBV18,TRBD2,TGTGCCAGCTGGACTAGCGGGTCCCACAATGAGCAGTTCTTC,CASWTSGSHNEQFF
NA,TRBJ2-3,TRBV7-9,NA,TGTGCCAGCCGTCCTCTTTTAAGCACAGATACGCAGTATTTT,CASRPLLSTDTQYF
many,TRBJ1-2,TRBV7-8,NA,TGTGCCAGCAGCTTAGAAAGAAGGAGGGCGTATGGCTACACCTTC,CASSLERRRAYGYTF
NA,TRBJ1-2,TRBV7-6,TRBD1,TGTGCCAGCAGCCCGGCGGAAGGACAGGGGGCTCGCGGCTACACCTTC,CASSPAEGQGARGYTF
few,TRBJ2-7,TRBV28,TRBD2,TGTGCCAGCAGTTTATCTAGCGGGACCAACGAGCAGTACTTC,CASSLSSGTNEQYF